The following is a T cell receptor beta chain sequence with its context. Its antigen remains unknown. These data belong to a study of early T cells in non-severe SARS-CoV-2 infection. Study information: Chains from this unsorted whole-blood bulk RNA could not be paired.

Germline V gene sequence: CDR1 SGHAT, CDR2 FQNNGV. This CDR3 region has 14 residues. Trimming took 4 bases from V and 8 from J; bases not matched to a gene: 8. Tagging with unique molecular identifiers was applied to individual cDNA molecules. TCRdb processed the 5' RACE reads anew with MiXCR; each CDR3 protein has one entry. The sample includes around 67,000 distinct CDR3 sequences, roughly an eighth of them seen just once. Study-level results: Database matching using VDJdb favored anti-spike CD8 responses, with private and CD4 specificities left missing.

This rearrangement joins TRBV11-2 to TRBJ2-4, with 7 bases aligning to TRBD2. This sequence originates from an adult who was a healthcare worker with PCR-confirmed SARS-CoV-2 infection or an uninfected control (not recorded which). The sample here was whole blood, taken at baseline. DNA of the CDR3: TGTGCCAGCAGCTACATGACTAGCATGGACATTCAGTACTTC. This sequence encodes CASSYMTSMDIQYF.